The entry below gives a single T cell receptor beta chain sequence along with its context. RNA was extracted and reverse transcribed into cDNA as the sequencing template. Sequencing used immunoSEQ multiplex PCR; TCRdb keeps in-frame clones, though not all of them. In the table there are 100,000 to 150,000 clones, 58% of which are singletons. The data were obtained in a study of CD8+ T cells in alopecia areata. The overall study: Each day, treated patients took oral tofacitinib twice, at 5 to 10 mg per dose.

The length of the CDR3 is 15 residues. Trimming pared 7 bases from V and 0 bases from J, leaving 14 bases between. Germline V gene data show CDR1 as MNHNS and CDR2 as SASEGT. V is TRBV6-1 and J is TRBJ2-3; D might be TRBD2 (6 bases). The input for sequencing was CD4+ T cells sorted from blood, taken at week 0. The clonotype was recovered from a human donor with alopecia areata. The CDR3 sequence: CASKLLAMSTDTQYF. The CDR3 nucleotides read TGTGCCAGCAAGTTGCTAGCGATGAGCACAGATACGCAGTATTTT.